A selection of T cell receptor beta chains follows, all from one sample in a study of technical replicates of blood from several donors. Using immunoSEQ multiplex PCR, the repertoire was profiled, and TCRdb retains in-frame clones only, with some absent. The sample yields 90,000 to 100,000 clones, under 97% seen once. Sequenced sample: T cells isolated from PBMCs. These receptors originate from a human donor in good health. The CDR3 runs from the conserved cysteine through the conserved F or W. D genes are given only for firm matches. Clone sizes are given selectively: once, few, many, or a class where the clone is expanded.

>TRBJ2-1|.|TRBV30|15|TRBD2
TGTGCCTGGAGTGTAGGACTAGCGGGTCATAGTGAGCAGTTCTTC
CAWSVGLAGHSEQFF
>TRBJ2-7|.|TRBV6-1|13|.
TGTGCCAGTACCCCTTCGCTTTCAGACGAGCAGTACTTC
CASTPSLSDEQYF
>TRBJ2-2|.|TRBV19|19|.
TGTGCCAGTAGTATAGATGCAGGGAGGTGGTGGGGCGAAACCGGGGAGCTGTTTTTT
CASSIDAGRWWGETGELFF
>TRBJ2-7|.|TRBV27|13|.
TGTGCCAGCAGTTGGAGCGGCTCCTACGAGCAGTACTTC
CASSWSGSYEQYF
>TRBJ1-6|.|TRBV2|14|.
TGTGCCAGCAGTGCAAGGGAGCGGAATTCACCCCTCCACTTT
CASSARERNSPLHF
>TRBJ2-2|.|TRBV7-3|16|.
TGTGCCAGCAGCTTAAACGGGGGGCGTAACACCGGGGAGCTGTTTTTT
CASSLNGGRNTGELFF
>TRBJ1-1|few|TRBV4-1|14|.
TGCGCCAGCAGCCACCCCAGGGTTGGTACTGAAGCTTTCTTT
CASSHPRVGTEAFF
>TRBJ2-4|.|TRBV5-5|16|TRBD2
TGTGCCAGCAGCCCCCCAAGCGGGGGAGCCAAAAACATTCAGTACTTC
CASSPPSGGAKNIQYF
>TRBJ2-2|.|TRBV28|13|.
TGTGCCAGCAGTTTAGGCAACACCGGGGAGCTGTTTTTT
CASSLGNTGELFF
>TRBJ2-3|.|TRBV4-1|18|TRBD1
TGCGCCAGCAGCCAGCTCATGGCCGGGACAGGGACCCGAGATACGCAGTATTTT
CASSQLMAGTGTRDTQYF
>TRBJ1-2|.|TRBV7-9|15|.
TGTGCCAGCAGGTATACAGGGCAAGCAGACTATGGCTACACCTTC
CASRYTGQADYGYTF